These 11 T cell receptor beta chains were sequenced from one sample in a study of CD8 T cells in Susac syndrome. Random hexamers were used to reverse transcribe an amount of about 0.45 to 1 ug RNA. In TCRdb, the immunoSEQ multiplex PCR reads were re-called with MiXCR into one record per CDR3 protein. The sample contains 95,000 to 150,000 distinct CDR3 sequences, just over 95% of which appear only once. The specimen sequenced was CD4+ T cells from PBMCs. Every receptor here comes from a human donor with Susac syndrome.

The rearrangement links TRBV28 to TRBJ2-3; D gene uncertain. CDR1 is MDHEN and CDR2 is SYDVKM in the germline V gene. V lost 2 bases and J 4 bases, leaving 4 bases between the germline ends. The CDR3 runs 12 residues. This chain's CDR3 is CASSLPPDTQYF. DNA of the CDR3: TGTGCCAGCAGTTTACCCCCAGATACGCAGTATTTT.

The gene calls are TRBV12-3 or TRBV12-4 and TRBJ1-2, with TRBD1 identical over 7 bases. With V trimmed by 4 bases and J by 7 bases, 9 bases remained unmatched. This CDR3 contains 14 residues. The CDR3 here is CASSSHGAGGGYTF. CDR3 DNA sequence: TGTGCCAGCAGTTCACACGGGGCAGGGGGTGGCTACACCTTC.

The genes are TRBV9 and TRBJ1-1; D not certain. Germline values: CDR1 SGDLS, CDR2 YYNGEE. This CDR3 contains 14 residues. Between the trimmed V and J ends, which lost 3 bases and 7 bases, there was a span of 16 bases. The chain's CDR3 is CASSAGNPTGEAFF. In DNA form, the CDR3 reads TGTGCCAGCAGCGCCGGGAACCCGACGGGTGAAGCTTTCTTT.

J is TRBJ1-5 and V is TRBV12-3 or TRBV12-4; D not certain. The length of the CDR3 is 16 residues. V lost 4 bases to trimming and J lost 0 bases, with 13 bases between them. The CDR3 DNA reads TGTGCCAGCAGTTCCCCCCGGGGATCTAGCAATCAGCCCCAGCATTTT. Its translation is CASSSPRGSSNQPQHF.

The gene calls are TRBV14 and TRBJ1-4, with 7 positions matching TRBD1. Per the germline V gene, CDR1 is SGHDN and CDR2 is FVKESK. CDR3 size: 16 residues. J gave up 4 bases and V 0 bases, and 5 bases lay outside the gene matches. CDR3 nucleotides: TGTGCCAGCAGCCAAGATCCGGGACAGCGTAATGAAAAACTGTTTTTT. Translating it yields CASSQDPGQRNEKLFF.

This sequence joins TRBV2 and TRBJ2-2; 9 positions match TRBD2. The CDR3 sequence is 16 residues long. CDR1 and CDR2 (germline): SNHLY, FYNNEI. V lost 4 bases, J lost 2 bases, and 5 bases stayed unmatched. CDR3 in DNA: TGTGCCAGCAGTGTGGAGGGACTAGCAAACACCGGGGAGCTGTTTTTT. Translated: CASSVEGLANTGELFF. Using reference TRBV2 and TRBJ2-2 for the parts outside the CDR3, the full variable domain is EPEVTQTPSHQVTQMGQEVILRCVPISNHLYFYWYRQILGQKVEFLVSFYNNEISEKSEIFDDQFSVERPDGSNFTLKIRSTKLEDSAMYFCASSVEGLANTGELFFGEGSRLTVL.

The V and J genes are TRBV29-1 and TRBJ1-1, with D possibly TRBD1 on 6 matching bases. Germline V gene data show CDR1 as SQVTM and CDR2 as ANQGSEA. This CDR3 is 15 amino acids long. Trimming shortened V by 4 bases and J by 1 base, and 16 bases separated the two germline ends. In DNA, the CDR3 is TGCAGCGTTGTACCCTTGACAGGAGCGAACACTGAAGCTTTCTTT. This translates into CSVVPLTGANTEAFF. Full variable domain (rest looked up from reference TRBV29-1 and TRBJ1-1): SAVISQKPSRDICQRGTSLTIQCQVDSQVTMMFWYRQQPGQSLTLIATANQGSEATYESGFVIDKFPISRPNLTFSTLTVSNMSPEDSSIYLCSVVPLTGANTEAFFGQGTRLTVV.

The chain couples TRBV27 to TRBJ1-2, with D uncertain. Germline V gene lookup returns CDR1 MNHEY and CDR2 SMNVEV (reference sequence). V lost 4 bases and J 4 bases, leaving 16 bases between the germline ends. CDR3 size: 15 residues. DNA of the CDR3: TGTGCCAGCAGTTCGACCTGGGGAAATGGCTATGGCTACACCTTC. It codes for CASSSTWGNGYGYTF.

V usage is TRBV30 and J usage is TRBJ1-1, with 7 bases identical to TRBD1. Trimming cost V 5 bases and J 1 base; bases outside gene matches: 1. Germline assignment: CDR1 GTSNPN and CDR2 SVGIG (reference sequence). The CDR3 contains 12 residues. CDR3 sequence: CAWDRENTEAFF. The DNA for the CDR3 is TGTGCCTGGGACAGGGAGAACACTGAAGCTTTCTTT. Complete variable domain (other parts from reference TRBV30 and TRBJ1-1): SQTIHQWPATLVQPVGSPLSLECTVEGTSNPNLYWYRQAAGRGLQLLFYSVGIGQISSEVPQNLSASRPQDRQFILSSKKLLLSDSGFYLCAWDRENTEAFFGQGTRLTVV.

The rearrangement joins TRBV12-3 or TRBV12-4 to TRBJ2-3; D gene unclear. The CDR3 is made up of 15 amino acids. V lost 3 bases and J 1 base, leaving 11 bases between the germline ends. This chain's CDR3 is CASSFIRSRTDTQYF. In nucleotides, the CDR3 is TGTGCCAGCAGTTTTATTCGTAGCCGCACAGATACGCAGTATTTT.

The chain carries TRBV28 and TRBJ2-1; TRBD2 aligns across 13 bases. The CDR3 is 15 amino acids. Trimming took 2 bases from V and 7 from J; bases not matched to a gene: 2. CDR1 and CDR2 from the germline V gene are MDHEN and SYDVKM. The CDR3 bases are TGTGCCAGCAGTTTAAGGACTAGCGGGAGTAATGAGCAGTTCTTC. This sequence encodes CASSLRTSGSNEQFF.